Following are 9 T cell receptor beta chains from one sample sequenced in a study of regulatory T cells in long-lasting Graves disease. iRepertoire HTBI primers and Arm-PCR of CDR3 regions built TCR beta libraries. Each CDR3 protein gets one entry after TCRdb re-called the multiplex PCR reads with MiXCR. Of a few hundred thousand distinct CDR3 sequences in the sample, roughly 24% were seen once. Sample time point: persistent/refractory GD, antithyroid drugs over 5 years with positive TRAb. From PBMCs, RNA was extracted and then used to make the TCR library. The sequencing used peripheral blood mononuclear cells (PBMCs), collected when the disease was refractory, from a patient treated with antithyroid drugs. These receptors originate from a woman in her thirties or forties with Graves disease.

This clonotype showed up many times. V is TRBV6-1 and J is TRBJ2-7, with 13 bases lining up with TRBD2. The CDR3 runs to 18 residues. V lost 10 bases and J lost 3; bases outside the gene matches: 18. Germline-derived CDR1 and CDR2 are MNHNS and SASEGT. The CDR3: CATADFRLAGGIDYEQYF. CDR3 nucleotides: TGTGCCACCGCTGATTTCCGACTAGCGGGAGGAATCGACTACGAGCAGTACTTC.

In its sample, this clonotype was seen many times. This rearrangement joins TRBV15 to TRBJ2-7, with TRBD1 identical over 9 bases. The CDR3 spans 16 residues. The germline V gene encodes CDR1 LNHNV and CDR2 YYDKDF (reference sequence). V shed 0 bases and J 6 bases; nucleotides not matched to a gene: 9. CDR3 DNA sequence: TGTGCCACCAGCAGAGATTGGGGGACAGGGTCTTCCGAGCAGTACTTC. Encoded protein: CATSRDWGTGSSEQYF.

Ten or more counts support this clonotype. The V call is TRBV10-3, the J call TRBJ2-2, with 8 bases lining up with TRBD2. CDR1 is ENHRY, CDR2 SYGVKD, per germline. The CDR3 is made up of 14 amino acids. After removal of 7 bases from V and 7 bases from J, the junction contained 8 bases not matched to a gene. The CDR3 DNA reads as TGTGCCATCACCAGGACTAGCCCTGGCGGGGAGCTGTTTTTT. It encodes CAITRTSPGGELFF.

This clonotype was counted only a few times. The genes are TRBV25-1 and TRBJ2-5; TRBD2 might be the D (6 bases). V was clipped by 3 bases and J by 4 bases, with 9 bases between them. This CDR3 has 13 amino acids. In germline, CDR1 is MGHDK, CDR2 SYGVNS. CDR3 residues: CASSDGGLETQYF. In DNA, the CDR3 is TGTGCCAGCAGTGATGGAGGGTTAGAGACCCAGTACTTC.

As concerns this clonotype: At one end, the junction sequence differs from germline, possibly due to a read error. The chain recombines TRBV20-1 with TRBJ2-2, with TRBD1 identical over 7 bases. Germline CDR1 reads DFQATT; CDR2 reads SNEGSKA (reference sequence). The CDR3 has 14 residues. CDR3 coding DNA: TGCAGTGCTAGGCCACAGGGGCACACCGGGGAGCTGGTTTTT. Residues: CSARPQGHTGELVF.

This clonotype was found many times. J is TRBJ1-4 and V is TRBV27; TRBD1 aligns across 8 bases. Germline V lookup: CDR1 MNHEY, CDR2 SMNVEV (reference sequence). This CDR3 contains 17 residues. Trimming cost V 2 bases and J 8 bases; bases outside gene matches: 13. The CDR3 here is CASSLVIQGAPREKLFF. CDR3 nucleotide sequence: TGTGCCAGCAGTTTAGTAATCCAGGGGGCACCACGGGAAAAACTGTTTTTT.

This clonotype was counted many times. V gene TRBV20-1 combines with J gene TRBJ2-5; unclear D gene. Trimming stripped 2 bases from V and 2 bases from J, with 9 bases between. Germline V gene lookup returns CDR1 DFQATT and CDR2 SNEGSKA (reference sequence). The CDR3 is 13 amino acids. CDR3 in DNA: TGCAGTGCTAGAAAGGCGAGTCAAGAGACCCAGTACTTC. Translated, it gives CSARKASQETQYF.

This clonotype has ten or more counts. The gene calls are TRBV7-2 and TRBJ2-2; D unclear. In germline, CDR1 is SGHTA, CDR2 FQGNSA. The CDR3 contains 15 residues. V was trimmed by 6 bases and J by 2 bases, leaving 13 bases between them. The CDR3 loop reads CASSFLWGNTGELFF. The DNA for the CDR3 is TGTGCCAGCAGTTTTCTATGGGGAAACACCGGGGAGCTGTTTTTT.

This clonotype was detected only once. V gene TRBV7-9 combines with J gene TRBJ2-7, with D possibly TRBD1 on 6 matching bases. Germline CDR1 is SEHNR and CDR2 is FQNEAQ (reference sequence). The CDR3 extends over 14 amino acids. The germline V and J ends were trimmed by 5 bases and 1 base, with 12 bases remaining between them. The CDR3 here is CASSQGYGSYEQYF. DNA of the CDR3: TGTGCCAGCAGCCAGGGGTATGGATCCTACGAGCAGTACTTC.